The 3 T cell receptor beta chains given below trace back to one sample, sequenced in a study of blood T cell repertoires in COVID-19. Data came from immunoSEQ multiplex PCR; TCRdb stores just in-frame clones and leaves some out. The data hold about 35,000 clones, with 87% observed a single time. The specimen sequenced was peripheral blood. The receptors were gathered from a human donor in a cohort sampled during active COVID-19.

CDR3 protein: CASSTFDRTYNEQFF. In DNA, the CDR3 is TGTGCCAGCAGTACCTTCGACAGGACCTACAATGAGCAGTTCTTC. The V gene is TRBV6-5, the J gene TRBJ2-1, with a weak D call TRBD1 (6 bases). Deletions cut 5 bases from V and 2 bases from J, with 13 bases between. The CDR3 spans 15 residues. Germline-derived CDR1 and CDR2 are MNHEY and SVGAGI.

The chain carries TRBV24-1 and TRBJ2-1, with D perhaps matching TRBD2 (6 bases). The germline V gene encodes CDR1 KGHDR and CDR2 SFDVKD. Deletions cut 4 bases from V and 9 bases from J, with 15 bases between. The CDR3 sequence is 14 residues long. The CDR3 protein is CATSEASRGGEQFF. The CDR3 nucleotides read TGTGCCACCAGTGAAGCCTCTAGGGGAGGTGAGCAGTTCTTC.

V usage is TRBV5-4 and J usage is TRBJ2-7; TRBD1 agrees at 9 bases. This CDR3 region has 14 residues. Trimming took 3 bases from V and 2 from J; bases not matched to a gene: 3. Germline CDR1 is SGHNT and CDR2 is YYREEE (reference sequence). CDR3 sequence (DNA): TGTGCCAGCAGCTCACGACAGGGGGCCTACGAGCAGTACTTC. Its protein product is CASSSRQGAYEQYF.